Shown below are 16 T cell receptor beta chains from a single sample sequenced in a study of cytomegalovirus exposure and HLA in healthy donors. The PCR had 60 Vbeta and 13 Jbeta primers. Measured with immunoSEQ multiplex PCR; TCRdb has only the in-frame clones, and not every one. Among some 200,000 clones listed, more than 80% were seen once. The sample taken for sequencing was PBMCs. Receptors were obtained from a boy between 10 and 17 years old in good health and CMV-seronegative.

The chain links TRBV9 to TRBJ1-3; 10 bases agree with TRBD1. Germline V lookup: CDR1 SGDLS, CDR2 YYNGEE. This CDR3 comprises 15 residues. The junction had 0 bases not matched to a gene; V was cut back by 2 bases and J by 1 base. CDR3 protein: CASSVGQGSGNTIYF. The CDR3 coding sequence is TGTGCCAGCAGCGTGGGACAGGGGTCTGGAAACACCATATATTTT.

This clone was seen just once. The chain uses TRBV7-3 and TRBJ2-3; 8 bases match TRBD2. The CDR3 spans 14 residues. CDR1 is SGHTA and CDR2 is FQGTGA in the germline V gene. V shed 5 bases, J shed 4 bases, and the junction held 5 bases outside the gene matches. This CDR3 is CASSRGLAADTQYF. The CDR3 nucleotides read TGTGCCAGCAGCCGTGGACTAGCCGCAGATACGCAGTATTTT.

This clone was seen just once. The chain recombines TRBV30 with TRBJ2-3, with 11 bases fitting TRBD2. The V segment lost 2 bases and the J segment 4 bases; nucleotides outside the gene matches: 5. The CDR3 has 15 amino acids. The germline CDR1 and CDR2 sequences are GTSNPN and SVGIG (reference sequence). The CDR3 protein is CAWSSSGGAADTQYF. DNA of the CDR3: TGTGCCTGGAGTAGTAGCGGGGGGGCAGCAGATACGCAGTATTTT.

The chain recombines TRBV30 with TRBJ1-2, with D perhaps matching TRBD1 (6 bases). The CDR3 runs to 13 residues. Trimming shortened V by 1 base and J by 4 bases, and 10 bases separated the two germline ends. CDR1 and CDR2 from the germline V gene are GTSNPN and SVGIG (reference sequence). CDR3 loop: CAWSEGESYGYTF. The CDR3 DNA sequence: TGTGCCTGGAGTGAGGGGGAAAGCTATGGCTACACCTTC.

The CDR3 DNA reads as TGTGCCAGCAGCTCCGGGGGTACGTTCCAAGAGACCCAGTACTTC. This codes for CASSSGGTFQETQYF. V and J are TRBV5-5 and TRBJ2-5; a weak D match, TRBD2 (6 bases). The germline V and J ends were trimmed by 3 bases and 1 base, with 13 bases remaining between them. The germline V gene encodes CDR1 SGHKS and CDR2 YYEKEE (reference sequence). The CDR3 loop spans 15 amino acids.

The chain joins TRBV30 to TRBJ2-2; 8 nucleotides align to TRBD2. V shed 4 bases, J shed 4 bases, and the junction held 23 bases outside the gene matches. This CDR3 region has 20 residues. CDR1 and CDR2 from the germline V gene are GTSNPN and SVGIG (reference sequence). CDR3 DNA: TGTGCCTGGACGGGGCTCAACCTGGAAGTGATAGCGGGACCCACCGGGGAGCTGTTTTTT. Protein sequence: CAWTGLNLEVIAGPTGELFF. The entire variable domain, with the rest obtained from reference TRBV30 and TRBJ2-2, is as follows: SQTIHQWPATLVQPVGSPLSLECTVEGTSNPNLYWYRQAAGRGLQLLFYSVGIGQISSEVPQNLSASRPQDRQFILSSKKLLLSDSGFYLCAWTGLNLEVIAGPTGELFFGEGSRLTVL.

The chain joins TRBV15 to TRBJ2-7; possible D gene TRBD1, 6 bases. This CDR3 is 17 amino acids long. The V end was cut by 0 bases, the J end by 2 bases, with 17 bases between. From germline, CDR1 is LNHNV and CDR2 YYDKDF (reference sequence). CDR3 region: CATSRDRGKAWTYEQYF. The CDR3 coding sequence is TGTGCCACCAGCAGAGACAGGGGAAAGGCCTGGACCTACGAGCAGTACTTC.

The chain links TRBV9 to TRBJ2-7; TRBD2 might be the D (5 bases). Trimming removed 3 bases at V and 5 bases at J, with 15 bases between. This CDR3 has 14 residues. Germline V gene lookup returns CDR1 SGDLS and CDR2 YYNGEE. This CDR3 reads CASSALGLPNEQYF. The CDR3 DNA reads TGTGCCAGCAGCGCCCTCGGACTGCCCAACGAGCAGTACTTC.

This chain uses TRBV30 with TRBJ2-7; 13 bases align to TRBD2. The V and J ends lost 8 bases and 0 bases, in that order; junction bases with no gene match: 13. The CDR3 runs 17 residues. Germline values: CDR1 GTSNPN, CDR2 SVGIG (reference sequence). Written as DNA, the CDR3 is TGTGCCGCCGAACTAGCGGGGGGGAATTTCAGCTCCTACGAGCAGTACTTC. Its translation: CAAELAGGNFSSYEQYF.

This clone appeared once. The chain recombines TRBV9 with TRBJ2-5; weak D call: TRBD2 (6 bases). This CDR3 contains 15 residues. Per the germline V gene, CDR1 is SGDLS and CDR2 is YYNGEE. V gave up 4 bases and J gave up 5 bases, with 18 bases separating them. CDR3 residues: CASSFAGFSEETQYF. CDR3 coding DNA: TGTGCCAGCAGCTTCGCGGGATTCTCAGAGGAGACCCAGTACTTC.

The chain links TRBV4-2 to TRBJ1-4, with a possible D match to TRBD1 (5 bases). This CDR3 is 16 amino acids long. The V gene lost 5 bases and the J gene lost 0 bases, with 13 bases spanning the gap. CDR1 and CDR2 from the germline V gene are LGHNA and YNFKEQ. This chain's CDR3 is CASSSEGTTTNEKLFF. The CDR3 nucleotides read TGTGCCAGCAGCTCGGAGGGGACTACAACTAATGAAAAACTGTTTTTT.

The CDR3 here is CAWSQGHEQYF. The CDR3 DNA reads TGTGCCTGGTCGCAGGGGCACGAGCAGTACTTC. The rearrangement uses TRBV30 and TRBJ2-7, with D maybe TRBD1 (6 bases). Germline values: CDR1 GTSNPN, CDR2 SVGIG (reference sequence). V was shortened by 5 bases and J by 5 bases, with 10 bases between the two germline ends. This CDR3 has 11 amino acids.

The chain links TRBV11-3 to TRBJ2-7; TRBD1 matches at 9 bases. Germline values: CDR1 SGHNT, CDR2 YENEEA. The CDR3 runs to 17 residues. Trimming took 1 base from V and 2 from J; bases not matched to a gene: 9. In DNA, the CDR3 is TGTGCCAGCAGCTTAGCGGGGACAGGGAATTCCCCCTACGAGCAGTACTTC. This translates into CASSLAGTGNSPYEQYF.

V gene TRBV19 combines with J gene TRBJ1-2; D gene unclear. Per germline, CDR1 LNHDA and CDR2 SQIVND (reference sequence). The V end was cut by 10 bases, the J end by 6 bases, with 12 bases between. The CDR3 length is 11 residues. CDR3 sequence: CATPRGDGYTF. CDR3 DNA: TGTGCCACCCCCCGCGGAGATGGCTACACCTTC. Full variable domain (rest looked up from reference TRBV19 and TRBJ1-2): DGGITQSPKYLFRKEGQNVTLSCEQNLNHDAMYWYRQDPGQGLRLIYYSQIVNDFQKGDIAEGYSVSREKKESFPLTVTSAQKNPTAFYLCATPRGDGYTFGSGTRLTVV.

V and J are TRBV21-1 and TRBJ2-1; the table assigns TRBD2, which was not confirmed against the DNA. TRBV21-1 is marked as a pseudogene. This CDR3 comprises 14 residues. CDR3 bases: TGTGCCAGCAAAGTGACTAGCGGGTACAATGAGCAGTTCTTC. Translating gives CASKVTSGYNEQFF.

CDR3 amino acids: CASSLRGGGSGRTNNEQFF. The CDR3 DNA sequence: TGTGCCAGCAGCTTAAGAGGGGGGGGTAGCGGGAGGACAAACAATGAGCAGTTCTTC. This sequence joins TRBV7-9 and TRBJ2-1; 10 nucleotides agree with TRBD2. Losses at the gene ends were 2 bases for V and 5 bases for J; bases not matched to a gene: 15. This CDR3 region has 19 residues. CDR1 and CDR2 from the germline V gene are SEHNR and FQNEAQ (reference sequence).